This T cell receptor beta chain comes out of a study of T cells in localized non-small cell lung cancer. Findings of the study overall: Clonality of T cells reached its maximum in uninvolved adjacent lung, surpassing tumor. Sequencing was restricted to one tumor region; therefore, heterogeneity remains possible.

The trim removed 6 bases at V and 5 bases at J, leaving 6 bases unmatched. The CDR3 consists of 13 residues. Worth noting for this clone: Its antigen is currently unknown.

Produced via immunoSEQ multiplex PCR; TCRdb's table is partial and in-frame only. The profile shows tens of thousands of clones, 87% of them singletons. Source: peripheral blood, taken before any cancer treatment. J is TRBJ1-1 and V is TRBV23-1, with 7 bases identical to TRBD1. TRBV23-1 carries the ORF label, with uncertain function. The TCR was taken from a woman aged 40 to 75 with stage I lung adenocarcinoma. The DNA for the CDR3 is TGCGCCAGCAGGACAGGGCGTGGGACTGAAGCTTTCTTT. It specifies CASRTGRGTEAFF.